The rows below give T cell receptor beta chains drawn from one sample of a study of T cells in localized non-small cell lung cancer. Only in-frame clones appear in the TCRdb table, and some are missing; sequencing was by immunoSEQ multiplex PCR. The sample consists of 29,000 or so clones, 88% of them appearing once. The sample in question was peripheral blood, obtained before any cancer treatment. These TCRs come from a female donor aged 60 or older with stage III squamous cell lung carcinoma. The CDR3 runs from the conserved cysteine through the conserved F or W. D genes are given only for firm matches. Clone size is not always given. Where it is, it says once, few, many or a class for expanded clones.

d_gene: -
j_gene: TRBJ1-1
v_gene: TRBV9
abundance: -
CDR3aa: CASSGDRSPITEAFF
CDR3nt: TGTGCCAGCAGCGGTGACAGGTCCCCAATCACTGAAGCTTTCTTT

d_gene: -
j_gene: TRBJ2-7
v_gene: TRBV12-2
abundance: -
CDR3aa: CADTSRFGVVGQGAF
CDR3nt: -

d_gene: -
j_gene: TRBJ2-1
v_gene: TRBV9
abundance: -
CDR3aa: CASSDSSYNEQFF
CDR3nt: TGTGCCAGCAGCGACTCTTCCTACAATGAGCAGTTCTTC

d_gene: -
j_gene: TRBJ1-6
v_gene: TRBV14
abundance: medium-sized
CDR3aa: CASSQRWSGNSPLHF
CDR3nt: TGTGCCAGCAGCCAAAGGTGGAGTGGTAATTCACCCCTCCACTTT

d_gene: -
j_gene: TRBJ1-5
v_gene: TRBV28
abundance: -
CDR3aa: CAAEGPNQPQHF
CDR3nt: TGTGCCGCCGAGGGACCCAATCAGCCCCAGCATTTT

d_gene: -
j_gene: TRBJ2-7
v_gene: TRBV23-1
abundance: few
CDR3aa: CASRGTYEQYF
CDR3nt: TGCGCCAGCAGGGGGACGTACGAGCAGTACTTC

d_gene: TRBD2
j_gene: TRBJ2-3
v_gene: TRBV5-8
abundance: -
CDR3aa: CASSIGLAGAIADTQYF
CDR3nt: TGTGCCAGCAGCATCGGACTAGCGGGAGCTATCGCAGATACGCAGTATTTT

d_gene: -
j_gene: TRBJ1-5
v_gene: TRBV4-3
abundance: -
CDR3aa: CASSQEAGNQPQHF
CDR3nt: TGCGCCAGCAGCCAAGAAGCGGGCAATCAGCCCCAGCATTTT

d_gene: -
j_gene: TRBJ2-7
v_gene: TRBV6-5
abundance: -
CDR3aa: CASSFHDPGSYEQYF
CDR3nt: TGTGCCAGCAGTTTCCATGATCCCGGGAGCTACGAGCAGTACTTC

d_gene: -
j_gene: TRBJ1-1
v_gene: TRBV5-8
abundance: -
CDR3aa: CASSLVGMNTEAFF
CDR3nt: TGTGCCAGCAGCTTGGTGGGGATGAACACTGAAGCTTTCTTT

d_gene: -
j_gene: TRBJ2-6
v_gene: TRBV28
abundance: -
CDR3aa: CATLETSGANVLTF
CDR3nt: TGTGCCACCCTAGAGACCTCTGGGGCCAACGTCCTGACTTTC

d_gene: -
j_gene: TRBJ2-3
v_gene: TRBV14
abundance: -
CDR3aa: CASSQEGRSTDTQYF
CDR3nt: TGTGCCAGCAGCCAGGAGGGACGGAGCACAGATACGCAGTATTTT

d_gene: -
j_gene: TRBJ2-5
v_gene: TRBV5-1
abundance: once
CDR3aa: CASSSQETQYF
CDR3nt: TGCGCCAGCAGCTCCCAAGAGACCCAGTACTTC

d_gene: -
j_gene: TRBJ2-5
v_gene: TRBV15
abundance: -
CDR3aa: CATSRPSGAGETQYF
CDR3nt: TGTGCCACCAGCCGTCCGTCGGGGGCGGGAGAGACCCAGTACTTC

d_gene: -
j_gene: TRBJ2-3
v_gene: TRBV7-2
abundance: once
CDR3aa: CASSLAGGRTDTQYF
CDR3nt: TGTGCCAGCAGCTTAGCAGGGGGGAGAACAGATACGCAGTATTTT

d_gene: TRBD2
j_gene: TRBJ2-1
v_gene: TRBV28
abundance: -
CDR3aa: CASSYITSGGADNEQFF
CDR3nt: TGTGCCAGCAGTTACATCACTAGCGGGGGGGCCGATAATGAGCAGTTCTTC

d_gene: TRBD1
j_gene: TRBJ1-2
v_gene: TRBV27
abundance: -
CDR3aa: CASSWTGGAGYGYTF
CDR3nt: TGTGCCAGCAGTTGGACAGGGGGCGCAGGGTATGGCTACACCTTC

d_gene: TRBD2
j_gene: TRBJ2-3
v_gene: TRBV9
abundance: few
CDR3aa: CASSAGLAGNKDTQYF
CDR3nt: TGTGCCAGCAGCGCGGGACTAGCGGGAAATAAGGATACGCAGTATTTT

d_gene: TRBD1
j_gene: TRBJ1-2
v_gene: TRBV11-2
abundance: -
CDR3aa: CASSLGTGNYGYTF
CDR3nt: TGTGCCAGCAGCCTTGGGACAGGGAACTATGGCTACACCTTC

d_gene: -
j_gene: TRBJ2-1
v_gene: TRBV7-6
abundance: -
CDR3aa: CASSLARVSGSSYNEQFF
CDR3nt: TGTGCCAGCAGCTTAGCGCGGGTTTCAGGGAGCTCCTACAATGAGCAGTTCTTC

d_gene: -
j_gene: TRBJ1-3
v_gene: TRBV5-5
abundance: -
CDR3aa: CASSPPGSVNTIYF
CDR3nt: TGTGCCAGCAGCCCTCCCGGGAGCGTAAACACCATATATTTT

d_gene: TRBD1
j_gene: TRBJ1-2
v_gene: TRBV11-2
abundance: -
CDR3aa: CASSFARQGGHGYTF
CDR3nt: TGTGCCAGCAGCTTTGCCCGACAGGGGGGCCATGGCTACACCTTC

d_gene: -
j_gene: TRBJ2-4
v_gene: TRBV6-6
abundance: -
CDR3aa: CASSKTGALTKNIQYF
CDR3nt: TGTGCCAGCAGTAAGACTGGAGCCCTTACCAAAAACATTCAGTACTTC

d_gene: TRBD1
j_gene: TRBJ2-7
v_gene: TRBV7-9
abundance: -
CDR3aa: CASSSTGTGMYEQYF
CDR3nt: TGTGCCAGCAGCTCAACCGGGACAGGGATGTACGAGCAGTACTTC

d_gene: -
j_gene: TRBJ2-2
v_gene: TRBV29-1
abundance: -
CDR3aa: CSVREGNTGELFF
CDR3nt: TGCAGCGTTCGAGAAGGGAACACCGGGGAGCTGTTTTTT

d_gene: -
j_gene: TRBJ1-2
v_gene: TRBV9
abundance: -
CDR3aa: CASSRTVSSNYGYTF
CDR3nt: TGTGCCAGCAGTAGGACAGTCTCTTCTAACTATGGCTACACCTTC

d_gene: -
j_gene: TRBJ2-7
v_gene: TRBV11-3
abundance: -
CDR3aa: CASSSSYSSYEQYF
CDR3nt: TGTGCCAGCAGCTCTTCCTATAGCTCCTACGAGCAGTACTTC

d_gene: -
j_gene: TRBJ1-2
v_gene: TRBV18
abundance: -
CDR3aa: CASSPTAHYSYGYTF
CDR3nt: TGTGCCAGCTCACCAACGGCGCACTACAGCTATGGCTACACCTTC

d_gene: -
j_gene: TRBJ2-7
v_gene: TRBV14
abundance: once
CDR3aa: CASSQDEALPYEQYF
CDR3nt: TGTGCCAGCAGCCAAGATGAGGCCCTACCATACGAGCAGTACTTC

d_gene: TRBD1
j_gene: TRBJ2-6
v_gene: TRBV5-1
abundance: -
CDR3aa: CASSLTLPGQLQSGANVLTF
CDR3nt: TGCGCCAGCAGCCTAACCCTACCGGGACAGTTACAATCTGGGGCCAACGTCCTGACTTTC

d_gene: -
j_gene: TRBJ2-5
v_gene: TRBV9
abundance: -
CDR3aa: CASSSSGSWETQYF
CDR3nt: TGTGCCAGCAGCTCCTCAGGGTCCTGGGAGACCCAGTACTTC

d_gene: TRBD1
j_gene: TRBJ1-2
v_gene: TRBV18
abundance: -
CDR3aa: CASSPRGQGLSSYYGYTF
CDR3nt: TGTGCCAGCTCACCGCGGGGACAGGGTCTCAGTTCCTACTATGGCTACACCTTC

d_gene: TRBD2
j_gene: TRBJ2-5
v_gene: TRBV11-2
abundance: -
CDR3aa: CASSFLTSEGAETQYF
CDR3nt: TGTGCCAGCAGCTTCCTGACTAGCGAGGGAGCGGAGACCCAGTACTTC

d_gene: TRBD1
j_gene: TRBJ1-1
v_gene: TRBV27
abundance: -
CDR3aa: CASRPTTGWDTEAFF
CDR3nt: TGTGCCAGCAGACCAACGACAGGGTGGGACACTGAAGCTTTCTTT